This T cell receptor (beta chain) appears in the sequencing data of a study of T cells after yellow fever vaccination. Study findings and constraints: After the booster, nearly 98% of CD4 and 75% to 90% of CD8 primary-response clones were re-detected. Some clonotypes, a small share, were shared between CD4 and CD8 compartments. Contaminating bulk clonotypes could be abundant in FACS-sorted repertoires.

This CDR3 region has 11 residues. V was pared by 7 bases and J by 0 bases, with 3 bases between. Germline V gene lookup returns CDR1 LNHDA and CDR2 SQIVND (reference sequence). Notes on this clonotype: Its antigen is currently unknown.

A process of 5'RACE template switching, which added a universal primer site and UMIs, was used to make TCR cDNA. TCRdb reprocessed the 5' RACE reads with MiXCR, giving one entry per CDR3 protein. In the table there are 200,000 to 300,000 distinct CDR3 sequences, approximately 13% of which are singletons. This TCR was recovered from a man under 40 who received the YFV17D yellow fever vaccine. V is TRBV19 and J is TRBJ2-5; no firm D call. This specimen was CD4+ T cells sorted from PBMCs, taken 45 days after the yellow fever booster vaccination. The CDR3 protein is CASTDQETQYF. For the CDR3, the DNA is TGTGCCAGTACGGACCAAGAGACCCAGTACTTC.